Included here is one T cell receptor (beta chain) sequence, with context. Its specificity is not known. The entry originates in a study of T cell responses to AZD1222 COVID-19 vaccine. General study points: Compared with day 0, the breadth and depth of the Spike-specific TCR repertoire rose significantly after two doses of AZD1222.

Trimming stripped 4 bases from V and 4 bases from J, with 17 bases between. CDR1 SGHNT and CDR2 YYREEE come from the germline V gene (reference sequence). The CDR3 covers 15 residues. Using immunoSEQ multiplex PCR, the repertoire was profiled, and TCRdb retains in-frame clones only, with some absent. The data contain roughly 130,000 clones, roughly 90% of them singletons. The material sequenced was peripheral blood, taken on day 0 of AZD1222 vaccination. The source is an adult in good health. The V call is TRBV5-4, the J call TRBJ1-2, with D unresolved. The CDR3 loop is CASSLVNGVFYGYTF. The CDR3 DNA reads as TGTGCCAGCAGCCTTGTTAATGGGGTCTTCTATGGCTACACCTTC.